This entry lists 18 T cell receptor beta chains sequenced from one sample in a study of blood T cell repertoires in COVID-19. Some clones are missing from TCRdb's copy, which holds only in-frame ones; the method was immunoSEQ multiplex PCR. The table includes around 310,000 clones, approximately 91% detected once. Sequenced input: peripheral blood. Source of these receptors: an older woman with acute or convalescent COVID-19.

The chain is built from TRBV3-1 (or the pseudogene TRBV3-2) and TRBJ2-5, with 10 bases aligning to TRBD2. J lost 5 bases, V lost 3 bases, and 6 bases had no gene match. This CDR3 is 15 amino acids long. CDR1 and CDR2 from the germline V gene are LGHDT and YNNKEL (reference sequence). This CDR3 reads CASSQQRGGGETQYF. The CDR3 nucleotides are TGTGCCAGCAGCCAGCAGCGGGGGGGAGGGGAGACCCAGTACTTC.

V gene TRBV7-3 combines with J gene TRBJ1-2, with 8 bases fitting TRBD1. The V segment lost 5 bases and the J segment 4 bases; nucleotides outside the gene matches: 6. The CDR3 is made up of 14 amino acids. Germline assignment: CDR1 SGHTA and CDR2 FQGTGA. This CDR3 is CASSLGQGGYGYTF. CDR3 nucleotides: TGTGCCAGCAGCCTAGGACAGGGAGGCTATGGCTACACCTTC. The variable domain in full, with the rest retrieved from reference TRBV7-3 and TRBJ1-2, is GAGVSQTPSNKVTEKGKYVELRCDPISGHTALYWYRQSLGQGPEFLIYFQGTGAADDSGLPNDRFFAVRPEGSVSTLKIQRTERGDSAVYLCASSLGQGGYGYTFGSGTRLTVV.

V usage is TRBV19 and J usage is TRBJ2-7; tentatively, D is TRBD2 (6 bases). Per the germline V gene, CDR1 is LNHDA and CDR2 is SQIVND (reference sequence). V was shortened by 1 base and J by 4 bases, with 20 bases between the two germline ends. CDR3 length equals 17 residues. CDR3 bases: TGTGCCAGTAGTATAGGCCCCCCGGAGGGACCCCCTTACGAGCAGTACTTC. Its protein product is CASSIGPPEGPPYEQYF.

V and J are TRBV5-6 and TRBJ1-2; D is uncertain. The CDR3 sequence is 13 residues long. Germline V lookup: CDR1 SGHDT, CDR2 YYEEEE. Trimming cost V 1 base and J 4 bases, with 8 bases left between them. The CDR3 bases are TGTGCCAGCAGCTTGACGACTTCCTATGGCTACACCTTC. Translating gives CASSLTTSYGYTF. Full variable domain (missing parts from reference TRBV5-6 and TRBJ1-2): DAGVTQSPTHLIKTRGQQVTLRCSPKSGHDTVSWYQQALGQGPQFIFQYYEEEERQRGNFPDRFSGHQFPNYSSELNVNALLLGDSALYLCASSLTTSYGYTFGSGTRLTVV.

This chain connects TRBV7-2 to TRBJ2-3; D call uncertain. Germline CDR1 SGHTA, CDR2 FQGNSA. V was trimmed by 6 bases and J by 0 bases, leaving 13 bases between them. This CDR3 contains 15 residues. CDR3 loop: CASRSLEASTDTQYF. CDR3 nucleotides: TGTGCCAGCAGGTCCCTGGAAGCGAGCACAGATACGCAGTATTTT.

The V gene is TRBV4-2, the J gene TRBJ2-7, with a tentative D call TRBD1 (5 bases). CDR1 LGHNA and CDR2 YNFKEQ come from the germline V gene. The CDR3 totals 14 residues. The V end was cut by 0 bases, the J end by 2 bases, with 8 bases between. The CDR3 protein is CASSQDQGPYEQYF. The DNA of the CDR3 is TGTGCCAGCAGCCAAGATCAGGGCCCCTACGAGCAGTACTTC.

The chain recombines TRBV4-2 with TRBJ1-3, with 8 bases identical to TRBD1. The CDR3 contains 17 residues. Germline CDR1 reads LGHNA; CDR2 reads YNFKEQ. Trimming at V came to 2 bases and at J to 1 base, leaving 7 bases not matched to a gene. The DNA for the CDR3 is TGTGCCAGCAGCCAATACGGACAGGGAAAGTCTGGAAACACCATATATTTT. This translates into CASSQYGQGKSGNTIYF.

This clone has only one observation. The chain carries TRBV19 and TRBJ2-1, with D possibly TRBD2 on 5 matching bases. This CDR3 contains 14 residues. CDR1 is LNHDA, CDR2 SQIVND, per germline (reference sequence). V was shortened by 3 bases and J by 1 base, with 7 bases between the two germline ends. The CDR3: CASSIRGSYNEQFF. For the CDR3, the DNA is TGTGCCAGTAGTATCCGGGGTTCCTACAATGAGCAGTTCTTC.

The rearrangement joins TRBV9 to TRBJ1-1, with TRBD1 matching 10 bases. Trimming at V came to 2 bases and at J to 5 bases, leaving 3 bases not matched to a gene. The germline CDR1 and CDR2 sequences are SGDLS and YYNGEE. The CDR3 is 14 residues long. The CDR3 nucleotides are TGTGCCAGCAGCGTCGGGACAGGGGCAACTGAAGCTTTCTTT. Translation: CASSVGTGATEAFF.

This clone was picked up one time. The genes are TRBV15 and TRBJ1-5; weak D call: TRBD1 (6 bases). There are 14 residues in the CDR3. V was pared by 4 bases and J by 2 bases, with 9 bases between. Looked up from germline, CDR1 is LNHNV and CDR2 is YYDKDF (reference sequence). CDR3 DNA sequence: TGTGCCACCAGCATCAGGGGTGGCAATCAGCCCCAGCATTTT. It yields the protein CATSIRGGNQPQHF.

This clone was seen a handful of times. V gene TRBV5-6 combines with J gene TRBJ1-5; D not certain. The CDR3 consists of 16 residues. CDR1 is SGHDT and CDR2 is YYEEEE in the germline V gene. Trimming took off 2 bases at V and 1 base at J, with 13 bases between the two ends. CDR3 protein: CASSLYPERSNQPQHF. CDR3 nucleotide sequence: TGTGCCAGCAGCTTATACCCCGAGCGGAGCAATCAGCCCCAGCATTTT.

The chain is built from TRBV9 and TRBJ2-5, with 7 bases lining up with TRBD1. The CDR3 sequence is 15 residues long. With V trimmed by 0 bases and J by 7 bases, 9 bases remained unmatched. CDR1 is SGDLS and CDR2 is YYNGEE in the germline V gene. This CDR3 reads CASSVGQGEGATQYF. DNA of the CDR3: TGTGCCAGCAGCGTAGGGCAAGGAGAGGGGGCGACCCAGTACTTC.

The V call is TRBV9, the J call TRBJ1-4, with 9 bases lining up with TRBD1. The germline CDR1 and CDR2 sequences are SGDLS and YYNGEE. This CDR3 spans 14 amino acids. Trimming removed 3 bases from V and 7 bases from J; junction bases left unmatched: 4. The CDR3 DNA sequence: TGTGCCAGCAGCGCCGGACAGGGGCCTGAAAAACTGTTTTTT. It encodes CASSAGQGPEKLFF.

The rearrangement uses TRBV28 and TRBJ1-1; no clear D gene. In germline, CDR1 is MDHEN, CDR2 SYDVKM. The CDR3 loop spans 13 amino acids. Trimming removed 7 bases at V and 2 bases at J, with 11 bases between. CDR3 in DNA: TGTGCCAGCAAGAGCTGGACTAACACTGAAGCTTTCTTT. Protein sequence: CASKSWTNTEAFF.

This clone was seen a single time. The rearrangement links TRBV28 to TRBJ2-7, with a tentative D call TRBD1 (6 bases). Trimming pared 2 bases from V and 3 bases from J, leaving 11 bases between. The CDR3 sequence is 14 residues long. Germline CDR1 is MDHEN and CDR2 is SYDVKM. CDR3 loop: CASSLAGQSYEQYF. The CDR3 bases are TGTGCCAGCAGTTTAGCTGGACAGAGCTACGAGCAGTACTTC.

The chain combines TRBV6-4 with TRBJ2-2; the D is unclear. Looked up from germline, CDR1 is MRHNA and CDR2 is SNTAGT. V was pared by 3 bases and J by 4 bases, with 9 bases between. This CDR3 contains 14 residues. CDR3: CASSDTLATGELFF. In DNA, the CDR3 is TGTGCCAGCAGTGATACGCTGGCCACCGGGGAGCTGTTTTTT.

This chain joins TRBV28 and TRBJ1-3; D perhaps matches TRBD1 (5 bases). Looked up from germline, CDR1 is MDHEN and CDR2 is SYDVKM. Trimming shortened V by 3 bases and J by 1 base, and 7 bases separated the two germline ends. The CDR3 totals 14 residues. The CDR3 here is CASSFAGSGNTIYF. CDR3 coding DNA: TGTGCCAGCAGTTTCGCAGGGTCTGGAAACACCATATATTTT.

The genes are TRBV18 and TRBJ1-1; D may be TRBD1 (6 bases). Germline-derived CDR1 and CDR2 are KGHSH and LQKENI. The CDR3 loop spans 16 amino acids. V gave up 8 bases and J gave up 3 bases, with 22 bases separating them. This CDR3 is CASLPGGLGKDTEAFF. The CDR3 coding sequence is TGTGCCAGCCTACCCGGGGGGCTGGGTAAGGACACTGAAGCTTTCTTT.